A selection of T cell receptor beta chains follows, all from one sample in a study of blood T cell repertoires in COVID-19. Data came from immunoSEQ multiplex PCR; TCRdb stores just in-frame clones and leaves some out. The sample lists roughly 100,000 clones, approximately 84% occurring once. Sequenced: peripheral blood. The receptors stem from an older woman with acute or convalescent COVID-19. CDR3s include the opening cysteine and the closing phenylalanine or tryptophan. The order of the fields is J gene, V gene, CDR3 protein.

j_call: TRBJ2-7
v_call: TRBV25-1
cdr3_aa: CASTEGQGPSYEQYF

j_call: TRBJ2-5
v_call: TRBV13
cdr3_aa: CASSLMSGGAETQYF

j_call: TRBJ1-2
v_call: TRBV11-2
cdr3_aa: CASSLGVAGSGYTF

j_call: TRBJ2-3
v_call: TRBV27
cdr3_aa: CASSTMGLRTDTQYF

j_call: TRBJ1-1
v_call: TRBV5-1
cdr3_aa: CASMTGGTNTEAFF

j_call: TRBJ1-4
v_call: TRBV4-1
cdr3_aa: CASSQSGTGTLWGEKLFF

j_call: TRBJ2-5
v_call: TRBV7-9
cdr3_aa: CASSLTEWSGGQETQYF

j_call: TRBJ2-7
v_call: TRBV4-2
cdr3_aa: CASSQDSGGSSYEQYF

j_call: TRBJ1-1
v_call: TRBV3-1/TRBV3-2
cdr3_aa: CASSPSDRAGTEAFF

j_call: TRBJ1-1
v_call: TRBV5-1
cdr3_aa: CASSPPRQDTEAFF

j_call: TRBJ1-6
v_call: TRBV11-3
cdr3_aa: CASSYRPNSPLHF

j_call: TRBJ1-1
v_call: TRBV9
cdr3_aa: CASSETQGSEAFF

j_call: TRBJ2-7
v_call: TRBV15
cdr3_aa: CATSRGLGAVVGYEQYF

j_call: TRBJ2-7
v_call: TRBV29-1
cdr3_aa: CSVRTGHEQYF

j_call: TRBJ1-3
v_call: TRBV5-5
cdr3_aa: CASSLDPDIFGGNTIYF

j_call: TRBJ2-5
v_call: TRBV9
cdr3_aa: CASSVAPGSEETQYF

j_call: TRBJ1-1
v_call: TRBV9
cdr3_aa: CASSPDLRENTEAFF

j_call: TRBJ2-3
v_call: TRBV19
cdr3_aa: CASSRTGANPDTQYF

j_call: TRBJ1-2
v_call: TRBV18
cdr3_aa: CASSPGQGDYGYTF

j_call: TRBJ1-5
v_call: TRBV19
cdr3_aa: CASTVALAQGVGQPQHF

j_call: TRBJ1-2
v_call: TRBV5-1
cdr3_aa: CASSYGTGGNYGYTF

j_call: TRBJ2-3
v_call: TRBV7-2
cdr3_aa: CASSSQGSSSTDTQYF

j_call: TRBJ2-7
v_call: TRBV29-1
cdr3_aa: CSVEGQGVSAYEQYF

j_call: TRBJ2-5
v_call: TRBV5-1
cdr3_aa: CASSLQAGDQETQYF

j_call: TRBJ1-1
v_call: TRBV7-6
cdr3_aa: CASSLARLAFF

j_call: TRBJ2-3
v_call: TRBV28
cdr3_aa: CASSQHRDSRTDTQYF

j_call: TRBJ2-3
v_call: TRBV28
cdr3_aa: CASGQWDTQYF

j_call: TRBJ1-6
v_call: TRBV28
cdr3_aa: CASRPSGLGNSPLHF

j_call: TRBJ2-5
v_call: TRBV11-2
cdr3_aa: CASSLDSPQRGVHF

j_call: TRBJ1-3
v_call: TRBV16
cdr3_aa: CASSQRTRSGNTIYF

j_call: TRBJ1-5
v_call: TRBV6-6
cdr3_aa: CASRRQGAGGGNQPQHF

j_call: TRBJ1-2
v_call: TRBV20-1
cdr3_aa: CSASSPTEYGYTF

j_call: TRBJ2-3
v_call: TRBV7-6
cdr3_aa: CASTAGVTDTQYF

j_call: TRBJ2-3
v_call: TRBV6-6
cdr3_aa: CASSEDRRHTDTQYF

j_call: TRBJ2-6
v_call: TRBV15
cdr3_aa: CATSVMRQGLGFGANVLTF

j_call: TRBJ2-2
v_call: TRBV15
cdr3_aa: CATSRDGTGGPTGELFF

j_call: TRBJ2-1
v_call: TRBV7-9
cdr3_aa: CASSSPMSGLSSSYNEQFF

j_call: TRBJ2-3
v_call: TRBV9
cdr3_aa: CASSVAASGRAGPDTQYF

j_call: TRBJ1-2
v_call: TRBV19
cdr3_aa: CASSLGTGSYGYTF

j_call: TRBJ2-3
v_call: TRBV5-1
cdr3_aa: CASSPDLAGEREDTQYF

j_call: TRBJ2-7
v_call: TRBV6-5
cdr3_aa: CASSYSGTGVSYEQYF

j_call: TRBJ2-1
v_call: TRBV5-6
cdr3_aa: CASSLWQGGGEQFF

j_call: TRBJ1-2
v_call: TRBV2
cdr3_aa: CASSGGGQITYGYTF

j_call: TRBJ2-1
v_call: TRBV5-1
cdr3_aa: CASSNFDSSYNEQFF

j_call: TRBJ2-7
v_call: TRBV3-1/TRBV3-2
cdr3_aa: CASSQGGQYEQYF

j_call: TRBJ1-6
v_call: TRBV2
cdr3_aa: CASSGDRPRNSPLHF

j_call: TRBJ1-2
v_call: TRBV28
cdr3_aa: CASNPGGGSYGYTF

j_call: TRBJ1-4
v_call: TRBV5-4
cdr3_aa: CASSLQGRANEKLFF

j_call: TRBJ1-2
v_call: TRBV6-5
cdr3_aa: CASSGRQGSYGYTF

j_call: TRBJ1-5
v_call: TRBV19
cdr3_aa: CASSMGASRNQPQHF

j_call: TRBJ1-1
v_call: TRBV5-1
cdr3_aa: CASSLTEGEAFF

j_call: TRBJ2-2
v_call: TRBV5-1
cdr3_aa: CASSPTSGGASGELFF

j_call: TRBJ2-2
v_call: TRBV5-1
cdr3_aa: CASSFHTSEFANTGELFF

j_call: TRBJ2-1
v_call: TRBV7-3
cdr3_aa: CASSLPGASSSYNEQFF

j_call: TRBJ2-7
v_call: TRBV10-3
cdr3_aa: CATSGGREQYF